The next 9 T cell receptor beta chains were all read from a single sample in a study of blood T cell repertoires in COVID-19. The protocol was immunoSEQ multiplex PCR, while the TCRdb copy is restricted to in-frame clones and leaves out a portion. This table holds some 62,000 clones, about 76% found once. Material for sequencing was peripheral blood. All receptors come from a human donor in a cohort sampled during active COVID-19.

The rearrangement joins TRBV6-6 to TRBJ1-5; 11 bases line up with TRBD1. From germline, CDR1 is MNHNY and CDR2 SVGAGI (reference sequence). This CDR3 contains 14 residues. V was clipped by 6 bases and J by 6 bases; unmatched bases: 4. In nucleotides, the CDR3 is TGTGCCAGCAGAGGACAGGGGGCAGCTCAGCCCCAGCATTTT. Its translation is CASRGQGAAQPQHF.

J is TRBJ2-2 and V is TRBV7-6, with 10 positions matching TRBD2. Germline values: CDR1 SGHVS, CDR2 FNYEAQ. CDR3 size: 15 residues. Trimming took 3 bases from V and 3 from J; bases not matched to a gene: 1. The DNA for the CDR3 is TGTGCCAGCAGCTTTAGCGGGGGGCACACCGGGGAGCTGTTTTTT. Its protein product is CASSFSGGHTGELFF.

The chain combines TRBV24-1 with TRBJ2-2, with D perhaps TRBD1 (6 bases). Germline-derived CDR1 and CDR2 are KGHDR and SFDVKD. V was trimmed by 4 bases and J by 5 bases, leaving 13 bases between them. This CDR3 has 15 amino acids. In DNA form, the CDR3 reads TGTGCCACCAGTGACCCCGGACAGCCAACCGGGGAGCTGTTTTTT. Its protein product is CATSDPGQPTGELFF.

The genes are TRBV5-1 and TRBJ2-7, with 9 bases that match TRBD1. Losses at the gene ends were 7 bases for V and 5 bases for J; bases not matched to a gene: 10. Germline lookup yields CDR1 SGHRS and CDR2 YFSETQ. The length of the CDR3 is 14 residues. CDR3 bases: TGCGCCAGCGCCAGTGGGACAGGGCTCCACGAGCAGTACTTC. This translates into CASASGTGLHEQYF.

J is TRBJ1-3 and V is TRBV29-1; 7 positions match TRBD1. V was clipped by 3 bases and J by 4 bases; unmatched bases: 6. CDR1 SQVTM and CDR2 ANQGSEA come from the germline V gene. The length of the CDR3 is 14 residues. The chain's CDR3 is CSVDDRAKGNTIYF. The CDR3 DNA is TGCAGCGTTGATGACAGGGCTAAGGGAAACACCATATATTTT.

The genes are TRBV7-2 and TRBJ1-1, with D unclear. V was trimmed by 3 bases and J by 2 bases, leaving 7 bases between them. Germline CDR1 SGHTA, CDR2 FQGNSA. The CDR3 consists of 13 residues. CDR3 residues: CASSFSVNTEAFF. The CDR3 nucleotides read TGTGCCAGCAGCTTTTCAGTCAACACTGAAGCTTTCTTT.

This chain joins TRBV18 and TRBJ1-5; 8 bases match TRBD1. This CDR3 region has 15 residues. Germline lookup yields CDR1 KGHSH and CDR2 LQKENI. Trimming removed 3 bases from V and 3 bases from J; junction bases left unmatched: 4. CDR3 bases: TGTGCCAGCTCACCTGGGGACAGGTTCAATCAGCCCCAGCATTTT. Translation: CASSPGDRFNQPQHF. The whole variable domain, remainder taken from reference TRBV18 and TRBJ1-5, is NAGVMQNPRHLVRRRGQEARLRCSPMKGHSHVYWYRQLPEEGLKFMVYLQKENIIDESGMPKERFSAEFPKEGPSILRIQQVVRGDSAAYFCASSPGDRFNQPQHFGDGTRLSIL.

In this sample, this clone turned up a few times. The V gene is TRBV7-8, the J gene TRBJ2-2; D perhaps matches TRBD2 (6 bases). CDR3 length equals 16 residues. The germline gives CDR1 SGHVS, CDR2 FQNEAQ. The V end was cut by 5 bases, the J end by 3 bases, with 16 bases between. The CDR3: CASSMTSLHYTGELFF. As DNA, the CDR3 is TGTGCCAGCAGCATGACTAGTCTACACTACACCGGGGAGCTGTTTTTT.

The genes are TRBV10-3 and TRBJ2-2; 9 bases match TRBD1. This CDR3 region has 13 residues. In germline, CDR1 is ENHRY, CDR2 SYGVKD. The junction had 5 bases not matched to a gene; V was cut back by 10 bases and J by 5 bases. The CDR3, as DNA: TGTGCCACCTTTGACAGGGGGACCGGGGAGCTGTTTTTT. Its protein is CATFDRGTGELFF.